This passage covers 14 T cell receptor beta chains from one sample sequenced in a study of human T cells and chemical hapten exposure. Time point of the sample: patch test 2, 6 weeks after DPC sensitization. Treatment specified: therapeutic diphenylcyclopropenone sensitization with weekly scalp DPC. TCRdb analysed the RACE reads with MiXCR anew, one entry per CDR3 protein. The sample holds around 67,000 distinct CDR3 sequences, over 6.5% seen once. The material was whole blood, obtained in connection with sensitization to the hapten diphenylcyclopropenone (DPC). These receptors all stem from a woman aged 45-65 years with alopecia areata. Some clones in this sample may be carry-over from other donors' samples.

DNA of the CDR3: TGTGCCAGCAGTTTAACTCTGGGCCCAGATACGCAGTATTTT. Protein: CASSLTLGPDTQYF. V is TRBV27 and J is TRBJ2-3; no clear D gene. Trimming removed 2 bases from V and 4 bases from J, with 10 bases in between. The CDR3 is made up of 14 amino acids. Looked up from germline, CDR1 is MNHEY and CDR2 is SMNVEV (reference sequence).

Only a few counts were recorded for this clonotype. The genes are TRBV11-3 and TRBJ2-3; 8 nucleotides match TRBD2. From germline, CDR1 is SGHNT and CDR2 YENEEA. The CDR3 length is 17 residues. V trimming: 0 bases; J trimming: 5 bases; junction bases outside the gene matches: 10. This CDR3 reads CASSLDKSGGRQDTQYF. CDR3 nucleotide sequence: TGTGCCAGCAGCTTAGATAAAAGCGGGGGCCGACAAGATACGCAGTATTTT.

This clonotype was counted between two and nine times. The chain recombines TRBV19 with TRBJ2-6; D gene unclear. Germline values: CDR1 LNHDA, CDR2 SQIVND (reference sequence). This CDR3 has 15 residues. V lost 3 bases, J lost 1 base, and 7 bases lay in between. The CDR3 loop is CASSITESGANVLTF. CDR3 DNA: TGTGCCAGTAGTATTACCGAGTCTGGGGCCAACGTCCTGACTTTC.

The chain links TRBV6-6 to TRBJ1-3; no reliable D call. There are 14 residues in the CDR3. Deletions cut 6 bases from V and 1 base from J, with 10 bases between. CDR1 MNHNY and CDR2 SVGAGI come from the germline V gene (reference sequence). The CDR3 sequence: CASRITESGNTIYF. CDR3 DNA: TGTGCCAGCAGAATAACAGAGTCTGGAAACACCATATATTTT.

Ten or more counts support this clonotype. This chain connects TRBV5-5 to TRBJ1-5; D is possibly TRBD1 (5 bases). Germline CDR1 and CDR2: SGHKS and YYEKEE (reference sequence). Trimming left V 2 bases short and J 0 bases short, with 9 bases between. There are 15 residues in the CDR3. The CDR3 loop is CASSLGTDSNQPQHF. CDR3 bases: TGTGCCAGCAGCTTAGGGACGGATAGCAATCAGCCCCAGCATTTT.

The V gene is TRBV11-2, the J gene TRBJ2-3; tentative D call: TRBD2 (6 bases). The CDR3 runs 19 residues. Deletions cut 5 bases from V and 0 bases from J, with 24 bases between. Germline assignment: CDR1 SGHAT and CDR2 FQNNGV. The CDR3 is CASSGYGGVLPISTDTQYF. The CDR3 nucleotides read TGTGCCAGCAGCGGCTACGGGGGAGTCCTTCCTATTAGCACAGATACGCAGTATTTT.

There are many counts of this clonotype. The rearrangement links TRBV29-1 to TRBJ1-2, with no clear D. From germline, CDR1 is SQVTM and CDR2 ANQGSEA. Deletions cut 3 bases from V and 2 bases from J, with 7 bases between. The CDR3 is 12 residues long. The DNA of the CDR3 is TGCAGCGTTGATCCGGGGAACTATGGCTACACCTTC. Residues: CSVDPGNYGYTF.

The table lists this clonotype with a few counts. Here the CDR3 reads CASRGLHNEQFF. In nucleotides, the CDR3 is TGTGCCAGCCGGGGACTGCACAATGAGCAGTTCTTC. V usage is TRBV7-2 and J usage is TRBJ2-1; a possible D gene is TRBD2 (6 bases). The CDR3 contains 12 residues. V shed 8 bases and J shed 5 bases, with 10 bases lying between them. Germline values: CDR1 SGHTA, CDR2 FQGNSA.

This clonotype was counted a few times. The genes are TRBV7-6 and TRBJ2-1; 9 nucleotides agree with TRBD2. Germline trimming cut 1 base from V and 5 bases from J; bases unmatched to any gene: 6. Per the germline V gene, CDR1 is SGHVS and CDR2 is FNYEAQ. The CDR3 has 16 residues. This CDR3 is CASSLGISGSDNEQFF. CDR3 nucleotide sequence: TGTGCCAGCAGCTTAGGGATTAGCGGGAGCGACAATGAGCAGTTCTTC.

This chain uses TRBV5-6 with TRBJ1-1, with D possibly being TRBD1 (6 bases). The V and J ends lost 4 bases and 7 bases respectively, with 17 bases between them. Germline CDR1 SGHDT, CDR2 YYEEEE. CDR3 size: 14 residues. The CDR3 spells CASSPDGTRFEAFF. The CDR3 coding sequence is TGTGCCAGCAGCCCGGACGGGACACGGTTTGAAGCTTTCTTT.

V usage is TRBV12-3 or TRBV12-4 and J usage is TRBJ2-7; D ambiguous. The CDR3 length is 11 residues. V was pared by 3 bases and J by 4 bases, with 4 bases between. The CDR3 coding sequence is TGTGCCAGCAGTTTTAAATACGAGCAGTACTTC. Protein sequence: CASSFKYEQYF.

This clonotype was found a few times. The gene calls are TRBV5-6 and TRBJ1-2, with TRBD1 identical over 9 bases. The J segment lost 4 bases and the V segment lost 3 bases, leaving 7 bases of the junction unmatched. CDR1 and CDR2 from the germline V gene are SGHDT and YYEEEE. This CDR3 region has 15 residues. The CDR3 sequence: CASSSALQGAYGYTF. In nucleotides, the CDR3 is TGTGCCAGCAGCTCAGCCCTACAGGGGGCCTATGGCTACACCTTC.

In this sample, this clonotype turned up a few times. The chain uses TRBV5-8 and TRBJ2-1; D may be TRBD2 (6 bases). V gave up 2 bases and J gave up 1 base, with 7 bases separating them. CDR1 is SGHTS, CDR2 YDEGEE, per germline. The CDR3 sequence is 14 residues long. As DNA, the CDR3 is TGTGCCAGCAGCTTCCGGGAGTCCTACAATGAGCAGTTCTTC. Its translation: CASSFRESYNEQFF.

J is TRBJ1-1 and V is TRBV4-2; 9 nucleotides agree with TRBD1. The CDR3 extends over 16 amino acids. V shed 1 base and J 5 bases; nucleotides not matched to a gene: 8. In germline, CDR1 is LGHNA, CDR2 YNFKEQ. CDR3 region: CASSQVGTGHGTEAFF. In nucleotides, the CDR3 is TGTGCCAGCAGCCAAGTAGGGACAGGGCATGGGACTGAAGCTTTCTTT.